The clone carrying this T cell receptor beta chain was counted a few times. Its target is unknown. The source of the sample is a study of beta chain features in type 1 diabetes. General study results and limits: Reduced insertions and increased deletions marked VDJ junctions in type 1 diabetes patients.

Reverse transcription of all isolated RNA meant that expressed TCRB transcripts were sequenced. Using immunoSEQ multiplex PCR, the repertoire was profiled, and TCRdb retains in-frame clones only, with some absent. The sample lists hundreds of thousands of clones, 8% to 13% occurring once. CDR1 SGHRS and CDR2 YFSETQ come from the germline V gene. This CDR3 spans 15 amino acids. The V and J ends lost 4 bases and 5 bases, in that order; junction bases with no gene match: 12. The rearrangement uses TRBV5-1 and TRBJ2-7; 7 bases are shared with TRBD1. The sequence came from a woman aged 25 to 45 in good health. Sequencing was performed on naive CD4+ T cells from blood. The CDR3 here is CASSRQGVGGDEQYF. The CDR3 coding sequence is TGCGCCAGCAGCCGGCAGGGGGTTGGGGGTGACGAGCAGTACTTC.